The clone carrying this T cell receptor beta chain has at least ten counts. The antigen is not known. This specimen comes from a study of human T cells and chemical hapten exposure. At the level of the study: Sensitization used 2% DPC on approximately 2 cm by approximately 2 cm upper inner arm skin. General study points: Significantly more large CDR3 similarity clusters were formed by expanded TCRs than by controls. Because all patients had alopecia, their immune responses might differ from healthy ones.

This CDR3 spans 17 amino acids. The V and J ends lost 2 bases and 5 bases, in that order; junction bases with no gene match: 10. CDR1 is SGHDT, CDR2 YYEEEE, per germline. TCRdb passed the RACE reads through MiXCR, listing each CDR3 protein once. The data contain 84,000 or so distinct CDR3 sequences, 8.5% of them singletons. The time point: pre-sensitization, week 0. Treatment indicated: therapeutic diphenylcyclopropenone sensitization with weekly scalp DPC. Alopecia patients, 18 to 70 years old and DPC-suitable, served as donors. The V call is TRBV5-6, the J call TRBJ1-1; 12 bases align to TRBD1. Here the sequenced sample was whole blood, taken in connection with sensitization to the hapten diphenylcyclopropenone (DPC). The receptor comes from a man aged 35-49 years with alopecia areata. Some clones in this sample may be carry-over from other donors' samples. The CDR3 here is CASSFLRDRGLRTEAFF. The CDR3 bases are TGTGCCAGCAGCTTTCTTCGGGACAGGGGGCTAAGAACTGAAGCTTTCTTT. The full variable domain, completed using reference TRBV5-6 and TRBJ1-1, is DAGVTQSPTHLIKTRGQQVTLRCSPKSGHDTVSWYQQALGQGPQFIFQYYEEEERQRGNFPDRFSGHQFPNYSSELNVNALLLGDSALYLCASSFLRDRGLRTEAFFGQGTRLTVV.